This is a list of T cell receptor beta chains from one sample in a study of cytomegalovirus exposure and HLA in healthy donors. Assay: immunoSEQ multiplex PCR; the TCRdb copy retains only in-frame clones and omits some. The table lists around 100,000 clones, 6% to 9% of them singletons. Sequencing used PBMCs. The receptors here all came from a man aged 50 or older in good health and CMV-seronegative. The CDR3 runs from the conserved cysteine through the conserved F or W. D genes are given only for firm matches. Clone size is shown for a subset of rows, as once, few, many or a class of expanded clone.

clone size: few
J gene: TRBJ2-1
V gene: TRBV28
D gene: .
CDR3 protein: CASSLLGPGNEQFF
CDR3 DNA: TGTGCCAGCAGTTTACTTGGACCGGGGAATGAGCAGTTCTTC

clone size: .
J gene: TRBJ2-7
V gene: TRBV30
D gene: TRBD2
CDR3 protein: CACGLAGVHEQYF
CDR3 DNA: TGTGCCTGTGGTCTAGCGGGAGTTCACGAGCAGTACTTC

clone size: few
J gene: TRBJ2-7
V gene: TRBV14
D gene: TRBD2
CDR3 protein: CASSPLAGGPIHEQYF
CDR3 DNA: TGTGCCAGCAGCCCACTAGCGGGAGGGCCTATCCACGAGCAGTACTTC

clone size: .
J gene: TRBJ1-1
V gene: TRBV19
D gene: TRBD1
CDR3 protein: CASRHPNLKDRANTEAFF
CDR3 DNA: TGTGCCAGTAGACACCCCAACCTGAAGGACAGGGCAAACACTGAAGCTTTCTTT

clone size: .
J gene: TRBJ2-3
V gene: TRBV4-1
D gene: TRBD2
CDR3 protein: CASSLTSGSVDTQYF
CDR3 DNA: TGCGCCAGCAGCCTGACTAGCGGGAGTGTCGATACGCAGTATTTT

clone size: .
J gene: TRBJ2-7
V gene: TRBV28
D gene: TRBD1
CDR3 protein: CASSSRQGFSYEQYF
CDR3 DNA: TGTGCCAGCAGTTCCCGACAGGGCTTCTCCTACGAGCAGTACTTC

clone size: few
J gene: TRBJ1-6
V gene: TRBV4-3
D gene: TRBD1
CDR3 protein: CASSLGTANSPLHF
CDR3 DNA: TGCGCCAGCAGCCTCGGGACAGCCAATTCACCCCTCCACTTT

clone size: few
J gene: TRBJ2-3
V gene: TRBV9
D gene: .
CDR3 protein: CASSVDFITDTQYF
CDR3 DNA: TGTGCCAGCAGCGTAGATTTTATCACAGATACGCAGTATTTT

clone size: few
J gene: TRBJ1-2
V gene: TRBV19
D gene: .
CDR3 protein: CASSIDPANYGYTF
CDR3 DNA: TGTGCCAGTAGTATAGATCCAGCTAACTATGGCTACACCTTC

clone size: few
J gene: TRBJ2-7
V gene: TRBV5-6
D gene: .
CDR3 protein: CASSLAGEQYF
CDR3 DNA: TGTGCCAGCAGCTTGGCAGGGGAGCAGTACTTC

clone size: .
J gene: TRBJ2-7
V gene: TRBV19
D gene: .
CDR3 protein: CASSMTRLNTYEQYF
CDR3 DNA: TGTGCCAGTAGTATGACCAGGTTGAATACCTACGAGCAGTACTTC

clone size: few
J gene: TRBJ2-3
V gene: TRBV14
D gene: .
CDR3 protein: CAIRADSSDTQYF
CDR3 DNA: TGTGCCATCCGAGCGGATTCGTCAGATACGCAGTATTTT

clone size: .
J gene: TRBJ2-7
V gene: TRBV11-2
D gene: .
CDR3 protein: CASSLRGTELYEQYF
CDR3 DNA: TGTGCCAGCAGCTTACGCGGGACGGAGCTTTACGAGCAGTACTTC

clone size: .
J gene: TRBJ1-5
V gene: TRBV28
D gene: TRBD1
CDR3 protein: CASSIPGQGNQPQHF
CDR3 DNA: TGTGCCAGCAGCATACCGGGACAGGGAAATCAGCCCCAGCATTTT

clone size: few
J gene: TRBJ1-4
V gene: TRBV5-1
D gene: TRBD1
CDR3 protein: CASRGRQGTNEKLFF
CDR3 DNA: TGCGCCAGCAGAGGAAGACAGGGAACTAATGAAAAACTGTTTTTT

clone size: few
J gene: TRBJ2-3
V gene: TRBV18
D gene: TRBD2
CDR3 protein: CASSPTSGTDTQYF
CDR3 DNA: TGTGCCAGCTCACCGACTAGCGGTACAGATACGCAGTATTTT

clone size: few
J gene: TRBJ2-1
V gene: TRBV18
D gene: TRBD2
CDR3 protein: CASSLRTSLYEQFF
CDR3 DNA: TGTGCCAGCTCACTACGGACTAGTTTGTATGAGCAGTTCTTC

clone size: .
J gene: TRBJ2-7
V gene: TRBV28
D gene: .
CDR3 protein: CAADRGKLYEQYF
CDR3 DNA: TGTGCCGCCGATAGGGGAAAGCTCTACGAGCAGTACTTC

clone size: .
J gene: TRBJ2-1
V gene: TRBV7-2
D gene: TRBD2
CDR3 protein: CASTVPGLAGKSYNEQFF
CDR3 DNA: TGTGCCAGCACCGTCCCGGGACTAGCGGGGAAATCCTACAATGAGCAGTTCTTC

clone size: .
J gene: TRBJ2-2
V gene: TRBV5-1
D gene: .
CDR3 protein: CASSFSERNTGELFF
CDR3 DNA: TGCGCCAGCAGCTTTAGTGAGAGGAATACCGGGGAGCTGTTTTTT

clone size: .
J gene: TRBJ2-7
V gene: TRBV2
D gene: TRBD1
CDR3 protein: CASSGSGTGGYEQYF
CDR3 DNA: TGTGCCAGCAGCGGATCCGGGACAGGGGGATACGAGCAGTACTTC

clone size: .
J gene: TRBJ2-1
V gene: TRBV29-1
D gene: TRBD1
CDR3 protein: CSAGTGGWEQFF
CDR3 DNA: TGCAGCGCGGGGACAGGGGGCTGGGAGCAGTTCTTC

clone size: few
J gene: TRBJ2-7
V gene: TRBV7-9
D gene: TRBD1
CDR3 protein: CASSSGTGAYEQYF
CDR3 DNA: TGTGCCAGCAGCTCCGGGACAGGTGCCTACGAGCAGTACTTC

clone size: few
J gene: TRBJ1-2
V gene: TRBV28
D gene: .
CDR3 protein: CASSFSQGHGYTF
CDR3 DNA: TGTGCCAGCAGTTTCAGCCAGGGACACGGCTACACCTTC

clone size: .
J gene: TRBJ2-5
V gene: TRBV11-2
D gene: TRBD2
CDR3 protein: CASSPAGLAGEETQYF
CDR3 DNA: TGTGCCAGCAGCCCCGCGGGCCTAGCGGGGGAAGAGACCCAGTACTTC

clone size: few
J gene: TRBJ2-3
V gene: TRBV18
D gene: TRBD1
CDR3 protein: CASSQGQERTDTQYF
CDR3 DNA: TGTGCCAGCTCTCAAGGACAGGAACGAACAGATACGCAGTATTTT

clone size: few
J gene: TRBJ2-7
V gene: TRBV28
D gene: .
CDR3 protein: CASSFLGYEQYF
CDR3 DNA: TGTGCCAGCAGTTTCCTGGGCTACGAGCAGTACTTC

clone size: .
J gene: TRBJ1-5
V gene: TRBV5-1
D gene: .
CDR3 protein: CASRPDSYQPQHF
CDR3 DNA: TGCGCCAGCAGACCAGACAGTTATCAGCCCCAGCATTTT

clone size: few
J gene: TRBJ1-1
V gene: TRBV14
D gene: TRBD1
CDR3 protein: CASSQRTGRNTEAFF
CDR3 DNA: TGTGCCAGCAGCCAGAGGACAGGGAGGAACACTGAAGCTTTCTTT

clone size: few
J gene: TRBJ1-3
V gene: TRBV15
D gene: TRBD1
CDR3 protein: CATRPDRVGNTIYF
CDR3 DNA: TGTGCCACCAGGCCGGACAGGGTTGGAAACACCATATATTTT

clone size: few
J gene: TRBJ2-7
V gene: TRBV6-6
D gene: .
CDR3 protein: CASRPQGASYEQYF
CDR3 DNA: TGTGCCAGCAGACCACAGGGAGCATCCTACGAGCAGTACTTC

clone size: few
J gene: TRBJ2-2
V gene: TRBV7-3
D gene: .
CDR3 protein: CASSLLSQGPRELFF
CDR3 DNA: TGTGCCAGCAGCTTACTCTCACAGGGCCCGAGGGAGCTGTTTTTT

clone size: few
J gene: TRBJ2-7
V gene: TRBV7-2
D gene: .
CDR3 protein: CASSFGLGSYEQYF
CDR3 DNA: TGTGCCAGCAGCTTCGGACTGGGCTCCTACGAGCAGTACTTC

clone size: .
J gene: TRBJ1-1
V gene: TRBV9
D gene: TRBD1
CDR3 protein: CASSAGTGGFMSTEAFF
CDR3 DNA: TGTGCCAGCAGCGCCGGGACAGGGGGCTTCATGAGCACTGAAGCTTTCTTT

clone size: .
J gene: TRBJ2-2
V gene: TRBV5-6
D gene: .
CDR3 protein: CASSLDYGTGELFF
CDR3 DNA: TGTGCCAGCAGCTTGGATTACGGCACCGGGGAGCTGTTTTTT

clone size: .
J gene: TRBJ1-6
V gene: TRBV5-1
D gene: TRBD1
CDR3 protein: CASSTGQPSYNSPLHF
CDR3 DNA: TGCGCCAGCAGCACGGGACAGCCATCCTATAATTCACCCCTCCACTTT

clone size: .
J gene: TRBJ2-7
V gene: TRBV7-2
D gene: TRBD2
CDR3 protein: CASSLVGTGTSLEQYF
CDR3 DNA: TGTGCCAGCAGCTTAGTGGGCACCGGGACTAGCCTCGAGCAGTACTTC

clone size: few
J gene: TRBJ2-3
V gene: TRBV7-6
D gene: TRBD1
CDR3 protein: CASSLEGRGYTDTQYF
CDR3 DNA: TGTGCCAGCAGCTTAGAGGGCAGGGGGTACACAGATACGCAGTATTTT

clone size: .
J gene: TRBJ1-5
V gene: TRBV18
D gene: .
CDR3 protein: CASSSGGAGNQPQHF
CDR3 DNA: TGTGCCAGCTCATCCGGGGGGGCAGGCAATCAGCCCCAGCATTTT

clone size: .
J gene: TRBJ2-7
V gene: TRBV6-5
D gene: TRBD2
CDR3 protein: CASSWGLAGAYEQYF
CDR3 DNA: TGTGCCAGCAGTTGGGGACTAGCGGGAGCATACGAGCAGTACTTC

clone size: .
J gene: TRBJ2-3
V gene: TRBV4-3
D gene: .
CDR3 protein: CASSQDRGSTDTQYF
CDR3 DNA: TGCGCCAGCAGCCAAGATCGGGGGAGTACAGATACGCAGTATTTT

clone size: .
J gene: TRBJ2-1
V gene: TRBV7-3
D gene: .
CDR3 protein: CASSPNSGGGSRNEQFF
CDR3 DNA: TGTGCCAGCAGCCCAAATAGTGGGGGGGGCTCGAGAAATGAGCAGTTCTTC

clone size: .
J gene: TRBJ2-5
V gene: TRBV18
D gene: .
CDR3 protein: CASSPSGQSTLGPQETQYF
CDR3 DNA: TGTGCCAGCTCACCAAGCGGACAGTCCACCCTGGGGCCCCAAGAGACCCAGTACTTC

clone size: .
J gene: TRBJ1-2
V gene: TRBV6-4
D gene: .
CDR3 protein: CASSQGPNSGYTF
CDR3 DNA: TGTGCCAGCAGTCAGGGCCCTAATTCTGGCTACACCTTC

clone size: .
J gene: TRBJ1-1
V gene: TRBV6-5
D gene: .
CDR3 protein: CASTGLTEAFF
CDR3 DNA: TGTGCCAGCACAGGGCTCACTGAAGCTTTCTTT

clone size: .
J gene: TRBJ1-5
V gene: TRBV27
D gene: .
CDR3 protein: CASSSGFYQPQHF
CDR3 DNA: TGTGCCAGCAGTTCCGGGTTCTATCAGCCCCAGCATTTT

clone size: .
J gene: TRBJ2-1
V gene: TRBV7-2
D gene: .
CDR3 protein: CASSQSTVPNNEQFF
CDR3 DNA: TGTGCCAGCAGTCAAAGCACGGTGCCGAACAATGAGCAGTTCTTC

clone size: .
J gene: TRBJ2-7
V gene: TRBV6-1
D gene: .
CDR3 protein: CASKRDLEQYF
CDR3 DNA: TGTGCCAGTAAACGGGACTTAGAGCAGTACTTC

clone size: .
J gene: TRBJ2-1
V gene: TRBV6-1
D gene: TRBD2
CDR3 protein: CASSVASGEYNEQFF
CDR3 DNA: TGTGCCAGCAGTGTGGCTAGCGGAGAATACAATGAGCAGTTCTTC

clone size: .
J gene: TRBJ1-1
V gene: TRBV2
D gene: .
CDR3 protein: CASTHSHTEAFF
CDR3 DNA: TGTGCCAGCACTCACTCCCACACTGAAGCTTTCTTT